This is a list of T cell receptor beta chains from one sample in a study of human T cells and chemical hapten exposure. TCRdb reprocessed the RACE reads with MiXCR, giving one entry per CDR3 protein. Among more than 300,000 distinct CDR3 sequences listed, approximately 5% were seen once. The starting material was whole blood, obtained in connection with sensitization to the hapten diphenylcyclopropenone (DPC). These receptors originate from a woman aged 50 to 65 with alopecia areata. Some clones in this sample may be carry-over from other donors' samples. CDR3s include the opening cysteine and the closing phenylalanine or tryptophan. The D gene is left open where the match is weak. Size is omitted from some rows. Given values are once, few, many or a class for expanded clones.

d_call: .
v_call: TRBV12-3/TRBV12-4
j_call: TRBJ2-1
clone_size: many
cdr3_nt: TGTGCCAGCAGGGGTTACAGGGGCCGGGGGAATGAGCAGTTCTTC
cdr3_aa: CASRGYRGRGNEQFF

d_call: .
v_call: TRBV5-5
j_call: TRBJ1-5
clone_size: many
cdr3_nt: TGTGCCAGCAGCTTGACCGGGGAGGGCAATCAGCCCCAGCATTTT
cdr3_aa: CASSLTGEGNQPQHF

d_call: .
v_call: TRBV30
j_call: TRBJ2-2
clone_size: few
cdr3_nt: TGTGCCTGGAGTGTCAGGTCCGGGGAGCTGTTTTTT
cdr3_aa: CAWSVRSGELFF

d_call: .
v_call: TRBV20-1
j_call: TRBJ1-1
clone_size: .
cdr3_nt: TGCAGTGCTAGAGGGGCCCGCACTGAAGCTTTCTTT
cdr3_aa: CSARGARTEAFF

d_call: .
v_call: TRBV30
j_call: TRBJ2-7
clone_size: few
cdr3_nt: TGTGCCTGGAAGCGGACGGGGGAGCAGTACTTC
cdr3_aa: CAWKRTGEQYF

d_call: .
v_call: TRBV27
j_call: TRBJ1-5
clone_size: .
cdr3_nt: TGTGCCAGCAGTTTATTTTTTAGTCAGCCCCAGCATTTT
cdr3_aa: CASSLFFSQPQHF

d_call: TRBD1
v_call: TRBV29-1
j_call: TRBJ2-3
clone_size: many
cdr3_nt: TGCAGCGTTGAAGAACAGGGGATGACGCAGTATTTT
cdr3_aa: CSVEEQGMTQYF

d_call: .
v_call: TRBV7-9
j_call: TRBJ1-1
clone_size: .
cdr3_nt: TGTGCCAGCAGCCGGGGGCAGGGCGGGGTCTCTCGACTAACTGAAGCTTTCTTT
cdr3_aa: CASSRGQGGVSRLTEAFF

d_call: .
v_call: TRBV27
j_call: TRBJ1-5
clone_size: .
cdr3_nt: TGTGCCAGCAGTTTCCGAGGAAACAATCAGCCCCAGCATTTT
cdr3_aa: CASSFRGNNQPQHF

d_call: .
v_call: TRBV28
j_call: TRBJ2-3
clone_size: few
cdr3_nt: TGTGCCAGCAGTTTGCCTCGCTTGGATAGCACAGATACGCAGTATTTT
cdr3_aa: CASSLPRLDSTDTQYF

d_call: TRBD1
v_call: TRBV20-1
j_call: TRBJ2-7
clone_size: many
cdr3_nt: TGCAGTGCTAGAGGCAGGGGGTTCTCCTACGAGCAGTACTTC
cdr3_aa: CSARGRGFSYEQYF

d_call: .
v_call: TRBV5-1
j_call: TRBJ2-1
clone_size: many
cdr3_nt: TGCGCCAGCAGCGGGGACAATGAGCAGTTCTTC
cdr3_aa: CASSGDNEQFF

d_call: .
v_call: TRBV7-8
j_call: TRBJ1-2
clone_size: few
cdr3_nt: TGTGCCAGCCGCCCCGGCGGGGGCCGAACCGGCTATGGCTACACCTTC
cdr3_aa: CASRPGGGRTGYGYTF

d_call: .
v_call: TRBV10-3
j_call: TRBJ2-2
clone_size: many
cdr3_nt: TGTGCCATCAGTGAGCGAGATAACACCGGGGAGCTGTTTTTT
cdr3_aa: CAISERDNTGELFF

d_call: TRBD1
v_call: TRBV5-4
j_call: TRBJ2-1
clone_size: many
cdr3_nt: TGTGCCAGCAGCATAGGGACAGGGGGCAATGAGCAGTTCTTC
cdr3_aa: CASSIGTGGNEQFF

d_call: .
v_call: TRBV12-3/TRBV12-4
j_call: TRBJ2-7
clone_size: .
cdr3_nt: TGTGCCAGCAGTCCGTCGTGGTTTGGCAGGTCCTCCTACGAGCAGTACTTC
cdr3_aa: CASSPSWFGRSSYEQYF

d_call: .
v_call: TRBV7-8
j_call: TRBJ2-3
clone_size: many
cdr3_nt: TGTGCCAGCAGCCCCCGGGCCGGGGGCGGTCTTGGCACAGATACGCAGTATTTT
cdr3_aa: CASSPRAGGGLGTDTQYF

d_call: .
v_call: TRBV29-1
j_call: TRBJ2-7
clone_size: many
cdr3_nt: TGCAGCGTTATAACCCCTGGGAGGTCCTCCTACGAGCAGTACTTC
cdr3_aa: CSVITPGRSSYEQYF

d_call: .
v_call: TRBV24-1
j_call: TRBJ1-1
clone_size: .
cdr3_nt: TGTGCCACCCGTCTGGCCCCGGTCCAGGAGCTGGCCACTGAAGCTTTCTTT
cdr3_aa: CATRLAPVQELATEAFF

d_call: TRBD2
v_call: TRBV20-1
j_call: TRBJ2-3
clone_size: many
cdr3_nt: TGCAGTGCTAGACCCTCCATCCGGGAGGGGAGCACAGATACGCAGTATTTT
cdr3_aa: CSARPSIREGSTDTQYF

d_call: .
v_call: TRBV18
j_call: TRBJ2-1
clone_size: .
cdr3_nt: TGTGCCAGCTCACCACCTACCGGATACAATGAGCAGTTCTTC
cdr3_aa: CASSPPTGYNEQFF

d_call: TRBD2
v_call: TRBV3-1
j_call: TRBJ2-7
clone_size: many
cdr3_nt: TGTGCCAGCAGCCAACAAAGCGGGACGCAAGGGGAGCAGTACTTC
cdr3_aa: CASSQQSGTQGEQYF

d_call: .
v_call: TRBV3-1
j_call: TRBJ2-5
clone_size: .
cdr3_nt: TGTGCCAGCAGCCAGCTGGGACCGGACGCCGAGACCCAGTACTTC
cdr3_aa: CASSQLGPDAETQYF

d_call: .
v_call: TRBV7-9
j_call: TRBJ1-1
clone_size: .
cdr3_nt: TGTGCCAGCAGCCCTCATTACGCTGAAGCTTTCTTT
cdr3_aa: CASSPHYAEAFF

d_call: .
v_call: TRBV15
j_call: TRBJ2-7
clone_size: .
cdr3_nt: TGTGCCACCAGCAGAGATCCCGCCGAGTACGAGCAGTACTTC
cdr3_aa: CATSRDPAEYEQYF

d_call: .
v_call: TRBV5-6
j_call: TRBJ2-3
clone_size: many
cdr3_nt: TGTGCCAGCAGCTTGACAACGGGGGACGGGGTCACAGATACGCAGTATTTT
cdr3_aa: CASSLTTGDGVTDTQYF

d_call: .
v_call: TRBV29-1
j_call: TRBJ2-7
clone_size: many
cdr3_nt: TGCAGCGTTTCACAGGGAAGGGGCTCCTACGAGCAGTACTTC
cdr3_aa: CSVSQGRGSYEQYF

d_call: .
v_call: TRBV9
j_call: TRBJ2-1
clone_size: many
cdr3_nt: TGTGCCAGCAGCTCCCCGACTGGATGGAATGAGCAGTTCTTC
cdr3_aa: CASSSPTGWNEQFF

d_call: TRBD1
v_call: TRBV20-1
j_call: TRBJ1-1
clone_size: many
cdr3_nt: TGCAGTGCTAGGGATGGGACAGCGAACACTGAAGCTTTCTTT
cdr3_aa: CSARDGTANTEAFF

d_call: .
v_call: TRBV5-5
j_call: TRBJ1-1
clone_size: many
cdr3_nt: TGTGCCAGCAGGATGCCCGGGACGGCAAACACTGAAGCTTTCTTT
cdr3_aa: CASRMPGTANTEAFF

d_call: TRBD1
v_call: TRBV12-3/TRBV12-4
j_call: TRBJ2-6
clone_size: few
cdr3_nt: TGTGCCAGCAGCCTAGTACAGGGGGCTCTCTCTGGGGCCAACGTCCTGACTTTC
cdr3_aa: CASSLVQGALSGANVLTF

d_call: .
v_call: TRBV7-2
j_call: TRBJ1-6
clone_size: few
cdr3_nt: TGTGCCAGCAGCTTAAGGCCTCAGGGGACGGATTCACCCCTCCACTTT
cdr3_aa: CASSLRPQGTDSPLHF

d_call: TRBD2
v_call: TRBV3-1
j_call: TRBJ2-2
clone_size: .
cdr3_nt: TGTGCCAGCAGCCGGTATACTAGCGGGAGAGTAACCGGGGAGCTGTTTTTT
cdr3_aa: CASSRYTSGRVTGELFF

d_call: .
v_call: TRBV5-6
j_call: TRBJ1-2
clone_size: many
cdr3_nt: TGTGCCAGCAGCTTGGTTGGGCTACACTATGGCTACACCTTC
cdr3_aa: CASSLVGLHYGYTF

d_call: .
v_call: TRBV28
j_call: TRBJ2-7
clone_size: .
cdr3_nt: TGTGCCAGCAGTTTACTGACTCCTCCCTACGAGCAGTACTTC
cdr3_aa: CASSLLTPPYEQYF

d_call: TRBD1
v_call: TRBV12-5
j_call: TRBJ2-1
clone_size: many
cdr3_nt: TGTGCTAGCTCAACCGGGACAGGGGGGTCGTGGGAGCAGTTCTTC
cdr3_aa: CASSTGTGGSWEQFF

d_call: TRBD2
v_call: TRBV12-3/TRBV12-4
j_call: TRBJ2-7
clone_size: few
cdr3_nt: TGTGCCACCTTGGCTAGCGGGGGTTACGAGCAGTACTTC
cdr3_aa: CATLASGGYEQYF

d_call: .
v_call: TRBV6-2/TRBV6-3
j_call: TRBJ1-5
clone_size: few
cdr3_nt: TGTGCCAGCAAACGGGGGGGCGGCCAGCCCCAGCATTTT
cdr3_aa: CASKRGGGQPQHF

d_call: .
v_call: TRBV9
j_call: TRBJ1-6
clone_size: many
cdr3_nt: TGTGCCAGCAGCGTGCACAGAGCGTCTTCACCCCTCCACTTT
cdr3_aa: CASSVHRASSPLHF

d_call: .
v_call: TRBV5-1
j_call: TRBJ2-1
clone_size: few
cdr3_nt: TGCGCCAGCAGCTTCACAGGAAACCGGGGCAATGAGCAGTTCTTC
cdr3_aa: CASSFTGNRGNEQFF

d_call: .
v_call: TRBV6-2/TRBV6-3
j_call: TRBJ1-2
clone_size: .
cdr3_nt: TGTGCCAGCTGGGGCAGAGCTAACTATGGCTACACCTTC
cdr3_aa: CASWGRANYGYTF

d_call: .
v_call: TRBV2
j_call: TRBJ2-1
clone_size: few
cdr3_nt: TGTGCCAGCAAAGGTCCAGGCAATGAGCAGTTCTTC
cdr3_aa: CASKGPGNEQFF

d_call: TRBD1
v_call: TRBV2
j_call: TRBJ1-5
clone_size: many
cdr3_nt: TGTGCCAGCAGCGGGGGACAGGGCAATCAGCCCCAGCATTTT
cdr3_aa: CASSGGQGNQPQHF

d_call: .
v_call: TRBV28
j_call: TRBJ2-1
clone_size: .
cdr3_nt: TGTGCCAGCAGTTCCCGGGCCCCCAGTCCCACCAATGAGCAGTTCTTC
cdr3_aa: CASSSRAPSPTNEQFF

d_call: .
v_call: TRBV11-2
j_call: TRBJ1-2
clone_size: few
cdr3_nt: TGTGCCAGCAGCTTAGGCCCCCGGGACATCGCCTTCTATGGCTACACCTTC
cdr3_aa: CASSLGPRDIAFYGYTF

d_call: TRBD1
v_call: TRBV4-3
j_call: TRBJ1-5
clone_size: .
cdr3_nt: TGCGCCAGCAGCCAAGCAGGGACAGACGGTCAGCCCCAGCATTTT
cdr3_aa: CASSQAGTDGQPQHF

d_call: .
v_call: TRBV29-1
j_call: TRBJ2-6
clone_size: many
cdr3_nt: TGCAGCGCCGAATCTGGGGCCAACGTCCTGACTTTC
cdr3_aa: CSAESGANVLTF

d_call: .
v_call: TRBV19
j_call: TRBJ1-2
clone_size: .
cdr3_nt: TGTGCCAGACCACACCGGGACGGATTCTATGGCTACACCTTC
cdr3_aa: CARPHRDGFYGYTF

d_call: .
v_call: TRBV20-1
j_call: TRBJ1-5
clone_size: few
cdr3_nt: TGCAGTGCTAGAGATCCGGCGGGGAAGAATCAGCCCCAGCATTTT
cdr3_aa: CSARDPAGKNQPQHF

d_call: .
v_call: TRBV6-6
j_call: TRBJ1-1
clone_size: many
cdr3_nt: TGTGCCAGCAGTTACTCGCCCGATTTGACAGAGTTTGAAGCTTTCTTT
cdr3_aa: CASSYSPDLTEFEAFF

d_call: TRBD1
v_call: TRBV12-3/TRBV12-4
j_call: TRBJ1-6
clone_size: .
cdr3_nt: TGTGCCAGCAATGGACAGGGGGGAACCCTCCACTTT
cdr3_aa: CASNGQGGTLHF

d_call: .
v_call: TRBV9
j_call: TRBJ1-2
clone_size: many
cdr3_nt: TGTGCCAGCAGCGTAGCCGGGGGCGCTGACTATGGCTACACCTTC
cdr3_aa: CASSVAGGADYGYTF

d_call: .
v_call: TRBV7-2
j_call: TRBJ2-1
clone_size: many
cdr3_nt: TGTGCCAGCGCCCGGAGCGAACTCAATGAGCAGTTCTTC
cdr3_aa: CASARSELNEQFF

d_call: .
v_call: TRBV5-6
j_call: TRBJ2-5
clone_size: many
cdr3_nt: TGTGCCAGCAGCCCACCTAGACAAGAGACCCAGTACTTC
cdr3_aa: CASSPPRQETQYF

d_call: TRBD2
v_call: TRBV7-2
j_call: TRBJ2-7
clone_size: few
cdr3_nt: TGTGCCAGCAGCCCCTCCGCGGGAGGAGTCTACGAGCAGTACTTC
cdr3_aa: CASSPSAGGVYEQYF

d_call: .
v_call: TRBV7-2
j_call: TRBJ1-5
clone_size: many
cdr3_nt: TGTGCCAGCAGCTTTATTAGGACTGATCAGCCCCAGCATTTT
cdr3_aa: CASSFIRTDQPQHF

d_call: .
v_call: TRBV7-6
j_call: TRBJ2-5
clone_size: many
cdr3_nt: TGTGCCAGCAGCGTAGAAGGCGGGACGCGGACCCAGTACTTC
cdr3_aa: CASSVEGGTRTQYF

d_call: .
v_call: TRBV29-1
j_call: TRBJ1-5
clone_size: many
cdr3_nt: TGCAGCGTTGGGGAGAATAGCAATCAGCCCCAGCATTTT
cdr3_aa: CSVGENSNQPQHF

d_call: TRBD2
v_call: TRBV29-1
j_call: TRBJ2-5
clone_size: many
cdr3_nt: TGCAGCGTTGGACTAGCGGGAGGCTCGGAGACCCAGTACTTC
cdr3_aa: CSVGLAGGSETQYF